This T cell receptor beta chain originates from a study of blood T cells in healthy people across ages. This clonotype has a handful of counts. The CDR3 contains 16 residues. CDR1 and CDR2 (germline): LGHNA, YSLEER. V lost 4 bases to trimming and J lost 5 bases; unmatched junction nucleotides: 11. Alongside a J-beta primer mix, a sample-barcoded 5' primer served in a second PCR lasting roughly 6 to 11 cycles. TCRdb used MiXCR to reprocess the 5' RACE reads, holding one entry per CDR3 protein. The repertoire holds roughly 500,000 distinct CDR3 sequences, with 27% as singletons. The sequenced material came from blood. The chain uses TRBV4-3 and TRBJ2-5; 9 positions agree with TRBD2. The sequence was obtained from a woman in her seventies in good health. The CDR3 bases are TGCGCCAGCAGCCCTTCTGGCGGGGGGGCTTGGGAGACCCAGTACTTC. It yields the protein CASSPSGGGAWETQYF.